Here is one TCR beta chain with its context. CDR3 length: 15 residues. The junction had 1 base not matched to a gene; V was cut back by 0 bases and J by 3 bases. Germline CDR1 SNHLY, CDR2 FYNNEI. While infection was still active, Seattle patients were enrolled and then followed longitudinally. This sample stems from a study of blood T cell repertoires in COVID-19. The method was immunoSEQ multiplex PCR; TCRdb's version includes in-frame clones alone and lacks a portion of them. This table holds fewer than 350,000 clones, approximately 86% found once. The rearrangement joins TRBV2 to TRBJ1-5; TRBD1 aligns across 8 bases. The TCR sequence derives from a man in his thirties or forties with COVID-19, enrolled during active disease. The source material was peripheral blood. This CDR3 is CASSEADRDNQPQHF. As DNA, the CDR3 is TGTGCCAGCAGTGAAGCGGACAGGGACAATCAGCCCCAGCATTTT.